Listed below are T cell receptor beta chains from one sample, sequenced in a study of patients and donors after allogeneic stem cell transplantation. Using its own MiXCR run on the RT-PCR reads, TCRdb lists one record per CDR3 protein. This table holds roughly 960,000 distinct CDR3 sequences, approximately 18% found once. Sequenced sample: blood, either unsorted or a sorted T cell fraction (not recorded which). The receptors come from a human donor who was either an allogeneic HSCT recipient or a stem cell or donor lymphocyte infusion donor (not recorded which). It is not recorded whose cells these are; they may come from a transplant donor. The CDR3 runs from the conserved cysteine through the conserved F or W. D genes are given only for firm matches. For some rows the clone size is stated as once, few or many, or as a class when expanded; others skip it.

v_gene	abundance	j_gene	d_gene	CDR3nt	CDR3aa
TRBV3-1	-	TRBJ2-2	-	TGTGCCAGCAACCAAGAAGGAGCGAGCACCGGGGAGCTGTTTTTT	CASNQEGASTGELFF
TRBV12-3/TRBV12-4	-	TRBJ1-2	TRBD1	TGTGCCCTCAGGACAGGATTTCGCGGCTACACCTTC	CALRTGFRGYTF
TRBV20-1	many	TRBJ1-1	-	TGCAGTGCTAAGATCGCCCCGGGAATGAACACTGAAGCTTTCTTT	CSAKIAPGMNTEAFF
TRBV20-1	few	TRBJ1-4	TRBD1	TGCAGTGCTGTTTTGCCAGGGGGTGTTTCTGAAAAACTGTTTTTT	CSAVLPGGVSEKLFF
TRBV6-1	-	TRBJ2-1	TRBD1	TGTGCCAGCAGCCCTCGGCACAGGGGGACCTACAATGAGCAGTTCTTC	CASSPRHRGTYNEQFF
TRBV7-3	-	TRBJ2-3	-	TGTGCCAGCAGCTTACTATCGGGGGATATTGCAGATACGCAGTATTTT	CASSLLSGDIADTQYF
TRBV27	few	TRBJ2-3	-	TGTGCGAAACCAGTGGGGGGCCCAGATACGCAGTATTTT	CAKPVGGPDTQYF
TRBV2	-	TRBJ1-1	-	TGTGCCAGCAGTGAAGCGGGGGAGCGAACTGAAGCTTTCTTT	CASSEAGERTEAFF
TRBV11-2	-	TRBJ1-1	TRBD1	TGTGCCAGCAGCAGGGGGACAGGGGTGAACACTGAAGCTTTCTTT	CASSRGTGVNTEAFF
TRBV6-2/TRBV6-3	-	TRBJ1-1	-	TGTGCCAGCAACAGTATCACGGAGTGGGACACTGAAGCTTTCTTT	CASNSITEWDTEAFF
TRBV12-3/TRBV12-4	few	TRBJ2-3	TRBD2	TGTGCCAGCATCAAACATTGGGCTAGCGGGGGAAGCACAGATACGCAGTATTTT	CASIKHWASGGSTDTQYF
TRBV7-3	-	TRBJ2-4	TRBD1	TGTGCCAGCAGCCAGGACAGGCCAGCGGCCAAAAACATTCAGTACTTC	CASSQDRPAAKNIQYF
TRBV5-1	few	TRBJ2-1	TRBD1	TGCGCCAGCAGCTGGACAGGGGACAATGAGCAGTTCTTC	CASSWTGDNEQFF
TRBV20-1	-	TRBJ2-7	-	TGCAGTGCTAGAGATCGGTCGGAGGGCCCCTGGGAGCAGTACTTC	CSARDRSEGPWEQYF
TRBV14	-	TRBJ1-1	-	TGTGCCAGCAGCCAAGGAAAGGGGGAGAACACTGAAGCTTTCTTT	CASSQGKGENTEAFF
TRBV5-7	many	TRBJ1-1	-	TGTGCCAGCAGCTTGGGATCTGTTTACACTGAAGCTTTCTTT	CASSLGSVYTEAFF
TRBV9	-	TRBJ2-3	TRBD2	TGTGCCAGCAGCGTTAGCGGGGGAGCGACGGCGGATACGCAGTATTTT	CASSVSGGATADTQYF
TRBV6-1	-	TRBJ2-7	-	TGTGCCAGCACGGCTAGTGCCATATACCAGCAGTACTTC	CASTASAIYQQYF
TRBV19	-	TRBJ2-7	-	TGTGCCAGTAGAGCACGGCAGGGTTCCTACGAGCAGTACTTC	CASRARQGSYEQYF
TRBV11-1	few	TRBJ2-1	TRBD2	TGTGCCAGCAGTCGAAGGGTAGCGGGGGCGATTAGCTCCTACAATGAGCAGTTCTTC	CASSRRVAGAISSYNEQFF
TRBV11-2	-	TRBJ2-1	TRBD2	TGTGCCAGCAGCTTCGAGACTAGCGGGATCACCTACAATGAGCAGTTCTTC	CASSFETSGITYNEQFF
TRBV5-1	few	TRBJ2-3	TRBD2	TGCGCCAGCAGCCCCCGAGGAGGGACTAGCGGTGATACGCAGTATTTT	CASSPRGGTSGDTQYF
TRBV12-3/TRBV12-4	many	TRBJ1-2	-	TGTGCCAGCAGTCTTGTCGGGCCCGGCTATGGCTACACCTTC	CASSLVGPGYGYTF
TRBV20-1	few	TRBJ1-6	-	TGCAGTGCTAATACCGGGACACTGGATTCACCCCTCCACTTT	CSANTGTLDSPLHF
TRBV6-2/TRBV6-3	-	TRBJ2-5	TRBD2	TGTGCCAGCAGTTACTCGAACCTAGCGGGGACAGAGACCCAGTACTTC	CASSYSNLAGTETQYF
TRBV12-3/TRBV12-4	-	TRBJ2-7	-	TGTGCCAGCAGTGCCGGGGGGCCAGAGGAGCAGTACTTC	CASSAGGPEEQYF
TRBV20-1	-	TRBJ2-7	TRBD2	TGCAGTGCTAGAGAGTTTCTAGCGGGGGGTTACGAGCAGTACTTC	CSAREFLAGGYEQYF
TRBV7-2	-	TRBJ1-2	-	TGTGCCAGCAGCTGGAAGGGCGAGGGCTACACCTTC	CASSWKGEGYTF
TRBV27	few	TRBJ2-1	-	TGTGCCAGCAGTTTGACGGGACGTGGTTCCTACAATGAGCAGTTCTTC	CASSLTGRGSYNEQFF
TRBV9	few	TRBJ2-2	-	TGTGCCAGCAGCGTAGGGGTCGGGGGGAACACCGGGGAGCTGTTTTTT	CASSVGVGGNTGELFF
TRBV12-3/TRBV12-4	many	TRBJ2-7	TRBD1	TGTGCCAGCAGTCCTTCCGGGACAGCCTACGAGCAGTACTTC	CASSPSGTAYEQYF
TRBV11-2	few	TRBJ2-3	-	TGTGCCAGCAGCGTCGGTCGTACAGGGCCAGATACGCAGTATTTT	CASSVGRTGPDTQYF
TRBV6-1	few	TRBJ2-1	TRBD2	TGTGCCAGCAGTGCCAGACTAGCGGGAGCCAATGAGCAGTTCTTC	CASSARLAGANEQFF